The rows below give T cell receptor beta chains drawn from one sample of a study of blood T cell repertoires in COVID-19. Produced via immunoSEQ multiplex PCR; TCRdb's table is partial and in-frame only. The sample has 45,000 to 60,000 clones, around 83% seen once; the top ten hold approximately 14%. Sequenced material: peripheral blood. Every receptor here comes from a human donor with acute or convalescent COVID-19. The donor label of this sample is uncertain. The conserved cysteine and the conserved F or W are not part of the CDR3 here. Rows may omit the clone size; those that give it use once, few, many or a size class.

CDR3 | length | size | V
ASSQETGGVYGYT | 13 | once | TRBV4-2
SVGDRDGGYT | 10 | . | TRBV29-1
ASSLGGSNQPQH | 12 | few | TRBV5-1
ASTPGGPKPVYEQY | 14 | . | TRBV7-3
ASSLMGAGEKLF | 12 | . | TRBV7-2
ASSLDGGSNEQF | 12 | . | TRBV7-2
ASSFGAGGFTEAF | 13 | . | TRBV27
ASSKGTGGGRGYT | 13 | . | TRBV27
AWRPGLDVGELF | 12 | . | TRBV30
ASSYRGRGPGRTDTQY | 16 | . | TRBV6-2/TRBV6-3
ASSTPRWGGSSGNTIY | 16 | . | TRBV11-3
ASSFTGGGYT | 10 | few | TRBV12-3/TRBV12-4
ATTTRGRGYT | 10 | . | TRBV15
ASRNTFYEQY | 10 | . | TRBV27
ASSPARQGVYGYT | 13 | . | TRBV5-1
ASTDRGREKLF | 11 | . | TRBV28
ASSLGRGCDEQY | 12 | . | TRBV11-3
ASSPQDSEWYEQY | 13 | . | TRBV19
ASSIGNLYNEQF | 12 | . | TRBV19
ATDRGLNTEAF | 11 | few | TRBV7-9
ASSSTGGANYGYT | 13 | . | TRBV28
AWSVSGSTDTQY | 12 | medium-sized | TRBV30
ASSFGLADEQF | 11 | . | TRBV7-2
ASSNPGTAVHSGANVLT | 17 | . | TRBV19
ASSYSGGFSYYEQY | 14 | few | TRBV6-5